Listed below are T cell receptor beta chains from one sample, sequenced in a study of post-analysis software for immune sequencing data. TCRdb called the PCR reads again in MiXCR, with one record for every CDR3 protein. Of fewer than 550,000 distinct CDR3 sequences listed, approximately 31% are singletons. The sequenced sample was blood. These receptors all come from a girl aged 2-17 years with multiple sclerosis. Both conserved end residues are part of each CDR3. D genes are given only for firm matches. A row's size may be missing; if present it is once, few, many or a size class.

clone size	D gene	V gene	J gene	CDR3 protein	CDR3 DNA
few	NA	TRBV5-1	TRBJ2-1	CASSLGVAGSEQFF	TGCGCCAGCAGCTTGGGAGTCGCCGGGAGTGAGCAGTTCTTC
few	NA	TRBV7-2	TRBJ1-5	CASSLLPFSGAGSNQPQHF	TGTGCCAGCAGCTTACTACCCTTCTCAGGGGCGGGCAGCAATCAGCCCCAGCATTTT
NA	TRBD2	TRBV7-2	TRBJ2-3	CASSWGLAGTDTQYF	TGTGCCAGCAGCTGGGGACTAGCGGGAACAGATACGCAGTATTTT
NA	NA	TRBV12-3/TRBV12-4	TRBJ1-4	CASSGNGRDEKLFF	TGTGCCAGCAGTGGGAACGGAAGGGATGAAAAACTGTTTTTT
NA	NA	TRBV14	TRBJ2-7	CASSPVFGDDSYEQYF	TGTGCCAGCAGCCCCGTTTTCGGGGACGACTCCTACGAGCAGTACTTC
few	NA	TRBV6-5	TRBJ2-3	CASSYSRSDTQYF	TGTGCCAGCAGTTACTCGAGGTCAGATACGCAGTATTTT
NA	TRBD1	TRBV20-1	TRBJ2-3	CSAREGTDSGDTQYF	TGCAGTGCTAGAGAGGGGACAGACTCGGGAGATACGCAGTATTTT
few	NA	TRBV5-1	TRBJ1-4	CASSLNWGGELFF	TGCGCCAGCAGCTTGAATTGGGGAGGGGAACTGTTTTTT
NA	NA	TRBV29-1	TRBJ1-1	CSVDQGSQRDTEAFF	TGCAGCGTCGACCAGGGCAGCCAACGAGACACTGAAGCTTTCTTT
NA	NA	TRBV20-1	TRBJ1-2	CSALQGFGYTF	TGCAGTGCCCTCCAGGGGTTCGGCTACACCTTC
few	NA	TRBV7-4	TRBJ1-5	CASSSPPAGGQPQHF	TGTGCCAGCAGCTCTCCCCCCGCGGGAGGTCAGCCCCAGCATTTT
NA	NA	TRBV20-1	TRBJ1-1	CSARDARLPFTEAFF	TGCAGTGCTAGAGATGCGCGATTGCCTTTCACTGAAGCTTTCTTT
NA	TRBD2	TRBV6-1	TRBJ2-5	CASSPLAGEGETQYF	TGTGCCAGCAGTCCACTAGCGGGGGAGGGAGAGACCCAGTACTTC
few	NA	TRBV20-1	TRBJ1-5	CSARAPLGVDNQPQHF	TGCAGTGCTAGAGCCCCGTTGGGGGTTGACAATCAGCCCCAGCATTTT
NA	NA	TRBV7-2	TRBJ2-5	CASSSLTPQETQYF	TGTGCCAGCAGCTCCCTGACTCCACAAGAGACCCAGTACTTC
NA	NA	TRBV27	TRBJ1-6	CASSLAGAYNSPLHF	TGTGCCAGCAGTTTAGCGGGGGCGTATAATTCACCCCTCCACTTT
NA	NA	TRBV5-1	TRBJ2-7	CASSLAPDGAYEQYF	TGCGCCAGCAGCTTGGCGCCGGACGGAGCCTACGAGCAGTACTTC
few	NA	TRBV7-2	TRBJ1-6	CASSPGDGFYNSPLHF	TGTGCCAGCAGCCCCGGGGACGGTTTTTATAATTCACCCCTCCACTTT
NA	NA	TRBV7-9	TRBJ2-1	CASSLTGNTEQFF	TGTGCCAGCAGCTTAACAGGCAACACTGAGCAGTTCTTC
few	TRBD2	TRBV7-9	TRBJ2-3	CASSPPGGGVTDTQYF	TGTGCCAGCAGCCCCCCAGGCGGGGGAGTCACAGATACGCAGTATTTT
NA	NA	TRBV20-1	TRBJ2-7	CSARDIVSPYEQYF	TGCAGTGCTAGAGATATAGTCTCGCCCTACGAGCAGTACTTC
NA	TRBD1	TRBV20-1	TRBJ1-2	CSAQPGTAPYGYTF	TGCAGTGCCCAACCCGGGACAGCACCCTATGGCTACACCTTC
NA	NA	TRBV15	TRBJ2-3	CATSPVGGTDTQYF	TGTGCCACCTCCCCCGTCGGAGGCACAGATACGCAGTATTTT
NA	TRBD2	TRBV6-1	TRBJ2-5	CASSEERGGHLEPQYF	TGTGCCAGCAGTGAAGAACGGGGGGGGCATTTGGAGCCCCAGTACTTC
NA	TRBD2	TRBV28	TRBJ2-3	CASSPIAGGQDTQYF	TGTGCCAGCAGTCCGATAGCGGGGGGGCAAGATACGCAGTATTTT
NA	NA	TRBV12-3/TRBV12-4	TRBJ2-5	CASSLKAAGTQYF	TGTGCCAGCAGTTTAAAAGCGGCGGGGACCCAGTACTTC